Listed below are T cell receptor beta chains from one sample, sequenced in a study of neurological immune-mediated disorders. TCRdb independently ran MiXCR on the 5' RACE reads; one entry per CDR3 protein. The repertoire holds under 100,000 distinct CDR3 sequences, with roughly 13% as singletons. Sample: PBMCs. Receptors were obtained from a female donor with HTLV-1-associated myelopathy (HAM/TSP). The CDR3 runs from the conserved cysteine through the conserved F or W. The order of the fields is J gene, clone size, V gene, D gene, CDR3 DNA, CDR3 protein. The D gene is left open where the match is weak. Not every row has a clone size; where given, it reads once, few, many or a size class.

TRBJ1-1 | many | TRBV5-1 | - | TGCGCCAGCAGCTTGGGGGGGCCACGGGGGACTGAAGCTTTCTTT | CASSLGGPRGTEAFF
TRBJ2-1 | many | TRBV12-5 | TRBD2 | TGTGCTAGTGACCGGGGGGGCTATGAGCAGTTCTTC | CASDRGGYEQFF
TRBJ2-4 | many | TRBV20-1 | - | TGCAGTGCTAGAGGGGAAGGGGGGAACATTCAGTACTTC | CSARGEGGNIQYF
TRBJ1-5 | many | TRBV12-3/TRBV12-4 | - | TGTGCCAGCAGTTTTTGGGGGCGAGGGAGCAATCAGCCCCAGCATTTT | CASSFWGRGSNQPQHF
TRBJ2-5 | - | TRBV4-2 | - | TGTGCCAGCAGCCAAGGAGGGTCCGAAGGGACCCAGTACTTC | CASSQGGSEGTQYF
TRBJ1-6 | - | TRBV10-2 | - | TGCGCCAGCAGTGAGTCGATTTCTCGTTCACCCCTCCACTTT | CASSESISRSPLHF
TRBJ2-7 | many | TRBV6-1 | - | TGTGCCAGCAGTGGGTTCGACGAGCAGTACTTC | CASSGFDEQYF
TRBJ2-5 | many | TRBV12-5 | - | TGTGCTAGTGGTTTGCTGAGGGGGCTAGCGGAGGGAAAACAAGAGACCCAGTACTTC | CASGLLRGLAEGKQETQYF
TRBJ1-1 | many | TRBV5-1 | - | TGCGCCAGCAGCATTGACGGCCCGAACACTGAAGCTTTCTTT | CASSIDGPNTEAFF
TRBJ2-3 | - | TRBV7-8 | - | TGTGCCAGCAGATTAGGAGCCGATACGCAGTATTTT | CASRLGADTQYF
TRBJ1-2 | many | TRBV2 | - | TGTGCCAGCAGAGACGGAAACTATGGCTACACCTTC | CASRDGNYGYTF
TRBJ2-3 | few | TRBV7-2 | TRBD2 | TGTGCCAGCAGCTTTAGCGGGGGGGCCGTATTTGATACGCAGTATTTT | CASSFSGGAVFDTQYF
TRBJ2-1 | many | TRBV5-1 | TRBD2 | TGCGCCAGCAGCTCCTACTTACTAGCGGGGGGCTACAATGAGCAGTTCTTC | CASSSYLLAGGYNEQFF
TRBJ1-4 | many | TRBV5-1 | TRBD1 | TGCGCCAGCAAACAACAGGGGGTTAATGAAAAACTGTTTTTT | CASKQQGVNEKLFF
TRBJ2-7 | many | TRBV28 | TRBD1 | TGTGCCTCCTACCGGGACAGGTCCCACGAGCAGTACTTC | CASYRDRSHEQYF
TRBJ2-7 | - | TRBV18 | TRBD1 | TGTGCCAGCTCACCATACGGACAGGGTGACGAGCAGTACTTC | CASSPYGQGDEQYF
TRBJ1-6 | many | TRBV28 | TRBD1 | TGTGCCAGCAAGCTGCCCCAGACAGGGGCAAATTCACCCCTCCACTTT | CASKLPQTGANSPLHF
TRBJ2-2 | - | TRBV29-1 | - | TGCAGCACTCATCATCCGTCCGGGGAGCTGTTTTTT | CSTHHPSGELFF
TRBJ1-1 | many | TRBV19 | TRBD1 | TGTGCCAGTAAGGACAGGGGGACCACTGAAGCTTTCTTT | CASKDRGTTEAFF
TRBJ2-3 | many | TRBV27 | TRBD1 | TGTGCCAGCAGTGACCCGGGACAGGGCACAGATACGCAGTATTTT | CASSDPGQGTDTQYF
TRBJ2-2 | many | TRBV11-2 | - | TGTGCCAGCAGCTTAGAGAGTACCGGGGAGCTGTTTTTT | CASSLESTGELFF
TRBJ2-3 | many | TRBV7-8 | - | TGTGCCAGCAGCTTCCAGACTTTAGCCACAGATACGCAGTATTTT | CASSFQTLATDTQYF
TRBJ2-6 | many | TRBV7-2 | - | TGTGCCAGCAGCTTATCGGGAGGGGCCAACGTCCTGACTTTC | CASSLSGGANVLTF
TRBJ1-2 | - | TRBV5-1 | - | TGCGCCAGCAGCTTGGGGGGTACCCGAAACTATGGCTACACCTTC | CASSLGGTRNYGYTF
TRBJ2-7 | many | TRBV3-1 | - | TGTGCCAGCAGCCAAGATCCAGGGGCGGATTACGAGCAGTACTTC | CASSQDPGADYEQYF
TRBJ2-4 | many | TRBV15 | TRBD1 | TGTGCCACCAGCCAAGGGGGACAGGGGCCTCTCTTTCAGTACTTC | CATSQGGQGPLFQYF
TRBJ2-3 | many | TRBV21-1 | - | TGTGCCAGCGACCGGGGGGGACAGGGGGCAGATACGCAGTATTTT | CASDRGGQGADTQYF
TRBJ1-1 | few | TRBV5-1 | - | TGCGCCAACAGCCTTTTAGGTGAAACTGAAGCTTTCTTT | CANSLLGETEAFF
TRBJ2-2 | - | TRBV7-6 | - | TGTGCCAGCAGCTCCAAAATTTTACACGGACAGTCGAACACCGGGGAGCTGTTTTTT | CASSSKILHGQSNTGELFF
TRBJ2-1 | many | TRBV5-1 | - | TGCGCCAGCAGCGGGGGACTGCCCAATGAGCAGTTCTTC | CASSGGLPNEQFF
TRBJ1-2 | few | TRBV18 | - | TGTGCCAGCTCCCCATACGCGGCAGGGGTCGGCTACACCTTC | CASSPYAAGVGYTF
TRBJ2-2 | medium-sized | TRBV5-1 | - | TGCGCCAGCAGCTCATGGCAAACCGGGGAGCTGTTTTTT | CASSSWQTGELFF
TRBJ2-1 | few | TRBV7-9 | TRBD2 | TGTGCCAGCAGCCACAGCGGGGGGGCCTCCAATGAGCAGTTCTTC | CASSHSGGASNEQFF
TRBJ2-7 | - | TRBV6-1 | - | TGTGCCAGCAGTGATTACGGGGGGCAGCAGTACTTC | CASSDYGGQQYF
TRBJ1-2 | many | TRBV5-5 | - | TGTGCCAGCAGGCCGGATGGTGGGACATCCGGAAACTATGGCTACACCTTC | CASRPDGGTSGNYGYTF
TRBJ2-3 | many | TRBV12-3/TRBV12-4 | - | TGTGCCAGCAGTTTAGACTGGGGGGATACGCAGTATTTT | CASSLDWGDTQYF
TRBJ2-3 | many | TRBV5-1 | - | TGCGCCAGCAGCTTGGAGGGTATAGATACGCAGTATTTT | CASSLEGIDTQYF
TRBJ1-1 | many | TRBV20-1 | - | TGCAGGGCGCCGGGAGGCGAGGTCACTGAAGCTTTCTTT | CRAPGGEVTEAFF
TRBJ2-7 | many | TRBV10-3 | TRBD1 | TGTGCCATCAAGAGTGCCGGGACAGGCGACGAGCAGTACTTC | CAIKSAGTGDEQYF
TRBJ2-7 | many | TRBV11-2 | - | TGTGCCAGCAGCTTAGCCGACAGTACCTACGAGCAGTACTTC | CASSLADSTYEQYF
TRBJ2-3 | many | TRBV6-6 | TRBD1 | TGTGCCAGCAGTACCCAACCCGGACAGGGAAGCACAGATACGCAGTATTTT | CASSTQPGQGSTDTQYF
TRBJ2-1 | many | TRBV27 | - | TGTGCCAGCAGTTTATCCCCAAGGGGAGGCTCCTACAATGAGCAGTTCTTC | CASSLSPRGGSYNEQFF
TRBJ1-2 | - | TRBV5-6 | - | TGTGCCAGCAGCCCCCGCCGGGGGTCTGGCTACACCTTC | CASSPRRGSGYTF
TRBJ2-3 | many | TRBV20-1 | TRBD2 | TGCAGTGCTAGAGATTATGCCCAGCGGGGATCAGATACGCAGTATTTT | CSARDYAQRGSDTQYF
TRBJ2-2 | - | TRBV27 | - | TGTGCCAGCAGTTTATCGGATGGGTTCACCGGGGAGCTGTTTTTT | CASSLSDGFTGELFF
TRBJ2-1 | few | TRBV7-3 | - | TGTGCCAGCAGCTTAACAGGGTGGAGCTCCTACAATGAGCAGTTCTTC | CASSLTGWSSYNEQFF
TRBJ2-3 | - | TRBV5-1 | - | TGCGCCAGCAACTTGCCCTCCACAGATACGCAGTATTTT | CASNLPSTDTQYF
TRBJ2-2 | many | TRBV5-1 | - | TGCGCCAGCAGCCAATGGCAGGGAAACACCGGGGAGCTGTTTTTT | CASSQWQGNTGELFF
TRBJ2-2 | - | TRBV28 | TRBD1 | TGTGCCATCGGGACAGGGCACACCGGGGAGCTGTTTTTT | CAIGTGHTGELFF
TRBJ1-2 | many | TRBV27 | - | TGTGCCAGCAGCCCTAGCCCCGTTTGGGGCTACACCTTC | CASSPSPVWGYTF
TRBJ2-3 | - | TRBV24-1 | - | TGTGCCACCAGTGATTTGTCCGGCCAGGGGGGAACGAGATACGCAGTATTT | CATSDLSGQGGTRYAVF
TRBJ1-2 | - | TRBV4-1 | TRBD1 | TGCGCCAGCAGCCACAAACAGGGGTACAACTATGGCTACACCTTC | CASSHKQGYNYGYTF
TRBJ2-2 | many | TRBV12-3/TRBV12-4 | TRBD1 | TGTGCCAGCAGTTTACGAGTTGGGACGGGACAGGCTGAGCTGTTTTTT | CASSLRVGTGQAELFF
TRBJ1-2 | many | TRBV20-1 | - | TGCAGTGCTAGAGCTAATATGGAGAGCTACACCTTC | CSARANMESYTF
TRBJ2-5 | once | TRBV5-1 | TRBD1 | TGCGCCATCAGTTGGCTTCATGGACAGGCCCAAGAGACCCAGTACTTC | CAISWLHGQAQETQYF
TRBJ2-1 | many | TRBV5-1 | - | TGCGCCAGCATCTTATCCTCGGGAGCTAGTGGCAATGAGCAGTTCTTC | CASILSSGASGNEQFF